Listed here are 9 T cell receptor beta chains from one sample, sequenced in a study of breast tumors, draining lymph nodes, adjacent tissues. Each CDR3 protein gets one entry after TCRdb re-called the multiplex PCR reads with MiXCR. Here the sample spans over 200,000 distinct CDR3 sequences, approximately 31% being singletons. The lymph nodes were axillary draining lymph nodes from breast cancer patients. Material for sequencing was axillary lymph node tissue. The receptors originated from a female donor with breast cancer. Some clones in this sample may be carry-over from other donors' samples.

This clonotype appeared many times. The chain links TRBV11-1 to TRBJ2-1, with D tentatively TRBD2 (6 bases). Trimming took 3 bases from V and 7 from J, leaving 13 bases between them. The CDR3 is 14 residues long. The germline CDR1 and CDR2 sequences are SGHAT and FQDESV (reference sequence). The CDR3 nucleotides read TGTGCCAGCAGCTTCGGGGGTTTAGCTAATGAGCAGTTCTTC. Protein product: CASSFGGLANEQFF.

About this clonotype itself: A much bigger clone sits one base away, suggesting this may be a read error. CDR3 in DNA: TGTGCCAGCTCACCTCGGGACAGGGCTGGCGAGCAGTACTTC. Protein: CASSPRDRAGEQYF. V is TRBV18 and J is TRBJ2-7; 9 nucleotides agree with TRBD1. Germline V gene sequence: CDR1 KGHSH, CDR2 LQKENI. V trimming: 3 bases; J trimming: 6 bases; junction bases outside the gene matches: 6. The CDR3 runs to 14 residues.

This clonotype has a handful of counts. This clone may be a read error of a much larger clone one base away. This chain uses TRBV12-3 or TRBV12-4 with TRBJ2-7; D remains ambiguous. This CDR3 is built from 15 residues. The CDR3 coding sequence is TGTGCCAGCACTCACTCCACGCGCCTCTCCTACGGGCAGTACTTC. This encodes CASTHSTRLSYGQYF.

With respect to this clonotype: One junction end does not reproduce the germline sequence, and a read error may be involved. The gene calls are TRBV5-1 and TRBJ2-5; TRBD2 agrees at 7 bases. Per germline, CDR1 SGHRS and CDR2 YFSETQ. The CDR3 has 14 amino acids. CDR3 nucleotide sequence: TGCGCCAGCAGCAGAAGCGGGAACCAAGACACCCAGTACTTC. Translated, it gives CASSRSGNQDTQYF.

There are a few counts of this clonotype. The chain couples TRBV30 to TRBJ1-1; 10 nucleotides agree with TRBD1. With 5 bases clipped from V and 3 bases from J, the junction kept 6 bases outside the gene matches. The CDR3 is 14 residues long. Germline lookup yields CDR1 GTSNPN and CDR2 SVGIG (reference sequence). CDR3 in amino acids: CAWDRGLEDTEAFF. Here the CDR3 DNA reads TGTGCCTGGGACAGGGGGCTTGAGGACACTGAAGCTTTCTTT.

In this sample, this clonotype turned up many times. For the CDR3, the DNA is TGTGCCAGCAGCCAAGATGGGTTGGTAGCGGGAGCCGACGAGACCCAGTACTTC. This codes for CASSQDGLVAGADETQYF. The V gene is TRBV3-1, the J gene TRBJ2-5; 9 bases agree with TRBD2. In germline, CDR1 is LGHDT, CDR2 YNNKEL (reference sequence). V gave up 0 bases and J gave up 5 bases; unmatched junction bases: 13. The CDR3 extends over 18 amino acids.

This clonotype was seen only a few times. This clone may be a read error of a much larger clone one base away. Here the CDR3 reads CASSPPGQPVGGETQYF. The CDR3 region has the DNA TGTGCCAGCAGCCCGCCCGGTCAGCCGGTGGGTGGGGAGACCCAGTACTTC. The genes are TRBV11-2 and TRBJ2-5; no firm D call. V was clipped by 5 bases and J by 5 bases, with 24 bases between them. Germline V gene data show CDR1 as SGHAT and CDR2 as FQNNGV. CDR3 length equals 17 residues.

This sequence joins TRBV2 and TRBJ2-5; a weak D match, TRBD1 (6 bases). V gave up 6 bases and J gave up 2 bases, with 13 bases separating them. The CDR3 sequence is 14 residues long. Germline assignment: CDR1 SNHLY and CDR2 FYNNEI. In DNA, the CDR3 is TGTGCCAGCAGGGGGACAATTACTCAAGAGACCCAGTACTTC. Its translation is CASRGTITQETQYF. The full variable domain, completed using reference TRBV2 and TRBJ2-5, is EPEVTQTPSHQVTQMGQEVILRCVPISNHLYFYWYRQILGQKVEFLVSFYNNEISEKSEIFDDQFSVERPDGSNFTLKIRSTKLEDSAMYFCASRGTITQETQYFGPGTRLLVL.

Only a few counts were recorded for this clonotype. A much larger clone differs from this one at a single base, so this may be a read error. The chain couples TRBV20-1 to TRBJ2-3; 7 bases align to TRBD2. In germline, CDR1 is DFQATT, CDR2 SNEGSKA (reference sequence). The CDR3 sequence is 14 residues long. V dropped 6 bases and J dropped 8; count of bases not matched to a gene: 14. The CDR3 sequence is CSAPGGRARATQYF. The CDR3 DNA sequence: TGCAGTGCCCCTGGAGGGAGGGCCCGAGCTACGCAGTATTTT.